These T cell receptor beta chains were read from a single sample in a study of identical twins. TCRdb reprocessed the 5' RACE reads with MiXCR, giving one entry per CDR3 protein. The table records hundreds of thousands of distinct CDR3 sequences, 8.6% of them present only once. A further study also used this sample, focusing on yellow fever vaccine responses in identical twins.

The sequencing input was PBMCs. All receptors come from a woman under 30 in good health. The CDR3 runs from the conserved cysteine through the conserved F or W. Each record gives: V gene, J gene, clone size, D gene, CDR3 protein, CDR3 DNA. A D gene is named only where the DNA matches it firmly. Clone size, where shown, is once, few, many, or a class for clones that have expanded.

>TRBV7-2|TRBJ2-5|.|TRBD2
CASSLVLAGGQETQYF
TGTGCCAGCAGCTTAGTCCTAGCGGGGGGGCAAGAGACCCAGTACTTC
>TRBV7-9|TRBJ1-5|few|.
CASSPQGSGNQPQHF
TGTGCCAGCAGCCCCCAGGGATCGGGCAATCAGCCCCAGCATTTT
>TRBV4-3|TRBJ2-3|.|.
CASSQGGPATDTQYF
TGCGCCAGCAGCCAAGGGGGACCCGCCACAGATACGCAGTATTTT
>TRBV7-3|TRBJ2-3|many|TRBD2
CASSLTGLPDTQYF
TGTGCCAGCAGCTTAACGGGACTACCAGATACGCAGTATTTT
>TRBV7-8|TRBJ2-1|many|.
CASSLVGGIYNEQFF
TGTGCCAGCAGCTTAGTAGGAGGAATCTACAATGAGCAGTTCTTC
>TRBV7-9|TRBJ2-2|.|.
CASSLTKQGGELFF
TGTGCCAGCAGCTTAACAAAACAGGGCGGGGAGCTGTTTTTT
>TRBV29-1|TRBJ1-1|.|.
CSVSRQAYTEAFF
TGCAGCGTCTCAAGACAGGCCTACACTGAAGCTTTCTTT
>TRBV14|TRBJ2-1|.|.
CASSQDLRVNEQFF
TGTGCCAGCAGCCAAGATCTGAGGGTGAATGAGCAGTTCTTC
>TRBV6-2/TRBV6-3|TRBJ2-3|.|TRBD2
CASSYLPGLGGTDTQYF
TGTGCCAGCAGTTACTTACCGGGACTAGGGGGCACAGATACGCAGTATTTT
>TRBV5-5|TRBJ2-2|few|.
CASSLDGRAGGELFF
TGTGCCAGCAGCTTGGATGGCAGGGCGGGCGGGGAGCTGTTTTTT
>TRBV20-1|TRBJ2-7|.|TRBD2
CSASVLAGKDEQYF
TGCAGTGCTAGTGTGCTAGCGGGAAAGGACGAGCAGTACTTC
>TRBV6-1|TRBJ2-7|.|TRBD1
CASSGRVSDRVSYEQYF
TGTGCCAGCAGCGGTCGTGTTTCGGACAGGGTGAGCTACGAGCAGTACTTC
>TRBV4-3|TRBJ2-2|many|.
CASSQDRFGELFF
TGCGCCAGCAGCCAAGACCGGTTCGGGGAGCTGTTTTTT
>TRBV20-1|TRBJ2-5|.|.
CSATRDMETQYF
TGCAGTGCCACCCGGGACATGGAGACCCAGTACTTC
>TRBV7-6|TRBJ2-2|few|.
CASSLIPMDTGELFF
TGTGCCAGCAGCTTAATTCCGATGGATACCGGGGAGCTGTTTTTT
>TRBV15|TRBJ2-3|many|.
CATSRKGVDTQYF
TGTGCCACCAGCAGAAAAGGGGTCGATACGCAGTATTTT
>TRBV6-1|TRBJ2-1|.|TRBD2
CASSHSLAGGGNNEQFF
TGTGCCAGCAGCCACAGTCTCGCCGGGGGGGGCAACAATGAGCAGTTCTTC
>TRBV3-1|TRBJ2-7|few|.
CASSQGVSGDYEQYF
TGTGCCAGCAGCCAAGGAGTCTCCGGGGACTACGAGCAGTACTTC
>TRBV4-1|TRBJ1-2|few|TRBD1
CASSQDSNQGALYGYTF
TGCGCCAGCAGCCAGGATTCGAACCAGGGGGCCCTCTATGGCTACACCTTC
>TRBV3-1|TRBJ2-1|few|TRBD2
CASSQEIGLANEQFF
TGTGCCAGCAGCCAAGAAATCGGACTAGCGAATGAGCAGTTCTTC
>TRBV20-1|TRBJ2-1|once|.
CSARDIFQGSQFF
TGCAGTGCTAGAGATATTTTTCAAGGGTCGCAGTTCTTC
>TRBV7-9|TRBJ2-3|few|.
CASSFQVTTSTDTQYF
TGTGCCAGCAGCTTCCAGGTGACTACTAGCACAGATACGCAGTATTTT
>TRBV5-1|TRBJ2-2|.|TRBD2
CATAWASGSLANTGELFF
TGCGCCACAGCGTGGGCTAGCGGGAGTCTCGCGAACACCGGGGAGCTGTTTTTT
>TRBV4-3|TRBJ2-7|many|.
CASSQGTDYEQYF
TGCGCCAGCAGCCAAGGGACAGACTACGAGCAGTACTTC
>TRBV11-2|TRBJ2-1|.|TRBD2
CASSLTGTRFYNEQFF
TGTGCCAGCAGCCTGACCGGGACTAGATTCTACAATGAGCAGTTCTTC
>TRBV9|TRBJ1-1|few|.
CASSVAGGRTEAFF
TGTGCCAGCAGCGTAGCTGGGGGAAGGACTGAAGCTTTCTTT
>TRBV28|TRBJ1-6|few|.
CASSLLEYAGPNSPLHF
TGTGCCAGCAGTTTACTAGAGTACGCAGGGCCAAATTCACCCCTCCACTTT